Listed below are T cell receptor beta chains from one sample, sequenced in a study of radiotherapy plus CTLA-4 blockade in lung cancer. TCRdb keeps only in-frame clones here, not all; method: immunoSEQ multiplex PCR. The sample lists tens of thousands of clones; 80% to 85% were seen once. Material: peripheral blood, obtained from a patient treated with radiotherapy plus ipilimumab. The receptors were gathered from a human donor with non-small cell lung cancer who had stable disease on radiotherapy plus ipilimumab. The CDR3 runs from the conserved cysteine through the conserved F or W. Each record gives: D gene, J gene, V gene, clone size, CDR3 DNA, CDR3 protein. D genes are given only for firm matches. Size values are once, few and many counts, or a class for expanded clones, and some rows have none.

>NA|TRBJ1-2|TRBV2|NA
TGTGCCAGCAGGGGGACACAAGACTATGGCTACACCTTC
CASRGTQDYGYTF
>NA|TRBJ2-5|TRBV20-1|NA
TGCAGTGCTAGACAAGAGACCCAGTACTTC
CSARQETQYF
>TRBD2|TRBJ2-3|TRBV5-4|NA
TGTGCCAGCAGCGGCGAGCTAGCGGGAAGGTCAGATACGCAGTATTTT
CASSGELAGRSDTQYF
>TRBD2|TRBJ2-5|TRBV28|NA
TGTGCCAGCAAAGAGCGGGGGGGCCAAGAGACCCAGTACTTC
CASKERGGQETQYF
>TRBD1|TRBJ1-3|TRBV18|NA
TGTGCCAGCTCACCACTAGTCCCGGGACAGGGTACCATCTCTGGAAACACCATATATTTT
CASSPLVPGQGTISGNTIYF
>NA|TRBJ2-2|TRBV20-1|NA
TGCAGTGCTAGAAACACCGGGGAGCTGTTTTTT
CSARNTGELFF
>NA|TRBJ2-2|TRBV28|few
TGTGCCAGCAGTTTTTGGTTCGCGAACACCGGGGAGCTGTTTTTT
CASSFWFANTGELFF
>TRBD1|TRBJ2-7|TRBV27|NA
TGTGCCAGCAGTCCCTGGACAGGAGACGAGCAGTACTTC
CASSPWTGDEQYF
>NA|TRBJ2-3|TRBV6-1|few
TGTGCCAGCAGTGTTGGGAGTTCAGATACGCAGTATTTT
CASSVGSSDTQYF
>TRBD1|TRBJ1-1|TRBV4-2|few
TGTGCCAGCAGCCAAGATCGAACAGGGGGGAACACTGAAGCTTTCTTT
CASSQDRTGGNTEAFF
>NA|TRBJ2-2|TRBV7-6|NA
TGTGCCAGCAGCTTAGTTAGCGCGGCCGGGGAGCCGTTTTTT
CASSLVSAAGEPFF
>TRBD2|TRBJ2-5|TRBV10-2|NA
TGCGCCAGCAGTGAGTCCGTGGGAACGGGAGGTTTACAAGAGACCCAGTACTTC
CASSESVGTGGLQETQYF
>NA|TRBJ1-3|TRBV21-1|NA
TGTGCCAGCAGCACCAGTTACAGGAACCAGGGAAACACCATATATTTT
CASSTSYRNQGNTIYF
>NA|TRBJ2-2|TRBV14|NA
TGTGCCAGCAGCCAAGGGACAGCAAACACCGGGGAGCTGTTTTTT
CASSQGTANTGELFF
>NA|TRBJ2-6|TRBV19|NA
TGTGCCAGTAGTATCTCGGTGAGGGGGGCCAACGTCCTGACTTTC
CASSISVRGANVLTF
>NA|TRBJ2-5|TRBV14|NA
TGTGCCAGCAGCCAATATGGTGACCCCAGGGGAGAGACCCAGTACTTC
CASSQYGDPRGETQYF
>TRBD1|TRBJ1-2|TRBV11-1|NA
TGTGCCAGCAGCACCCGGACAGGCGACTATGGCTACACCTTC
CASSTRTGDYGYTF
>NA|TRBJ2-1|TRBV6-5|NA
TGTGCCAGCAGTTACTCGAACAATGAGCAGTTCTTC
CASSYSNNEQFF
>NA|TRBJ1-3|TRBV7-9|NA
TGTGCCAGCAGCCCATGGCCCAGGGGAGCGGCTGGAAACACCATATATTTT
CASSPWPRGAAGNTIYF
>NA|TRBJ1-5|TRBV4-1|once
TGCGCCAGCAGCCAACGCCAGGGGATGGATCAGCCCCAGCATTTT
CASSQRQGMDQPQHF
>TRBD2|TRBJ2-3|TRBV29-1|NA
TGCAGCGTTGCGGGGGGCCTAGCGGGGGACACAGATACGCAGTATTTT
CSVAGGLAGDTDTQYF
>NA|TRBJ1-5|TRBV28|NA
TGTGCCAGCAGTTTACCCCATCAGCCCCAGCATTTT
CASSLPHQPQHF
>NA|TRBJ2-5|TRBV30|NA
TGTGCCTGGAGCAAGGGGAGGCTAGAGACCCAGTACTTC
CAWSKGRLETQYF
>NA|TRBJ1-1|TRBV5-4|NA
TGTGCCAGCAGCCCTGTTTTTAACACTGAAGCTTTCTTT
CASSPVFNTEAFF
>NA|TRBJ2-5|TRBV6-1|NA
TGTGCCCCGTGGAGCGGCCAAGAGACCCAGTACTTC
CAPWSGQETQYF
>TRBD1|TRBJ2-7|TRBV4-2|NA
TGTGCCAGCAGCCAAGGGACAGGGCTAGCCTACGAGCAGTACTTC
CASSQGTGLAYEQYF
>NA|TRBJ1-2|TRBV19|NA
TGTGCCAGTAGTCCTACAGGGAACTATGGCTACACCTTC
CASSPTGNYGYTF
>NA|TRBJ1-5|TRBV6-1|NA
TGTGCCAGCAGTGAGATATCGACAGGTTCGCCCCAGCATTTT
CASSEISTGSPQHF
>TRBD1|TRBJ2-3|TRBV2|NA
TGTGCCAGCAGGGACAGGGGCGCAGATACGCAGTATTTT
CASRDRGADTQYF
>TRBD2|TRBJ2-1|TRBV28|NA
TGTGCCAGCAGTTTTAGCGGGAGTGCCGCCCACAATGAGCAGTTCTTC
CASSFSGSAAHNEQFF
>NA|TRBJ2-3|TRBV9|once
TGTGCCCGCACCTTTCTCACAGATACGCAGTATTTT
CARTFLTDTQYF
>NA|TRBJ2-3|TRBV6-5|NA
TGTGCCAGCAAGATCGGGGGAGCGGGCACAGATACGCAGTATTTT
CASKIGGAGTDTQYF
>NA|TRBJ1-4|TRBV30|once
TGTGCCTGGGAAAGGACCGAAAAACTGTTTTTT
CAWERTEKLFF
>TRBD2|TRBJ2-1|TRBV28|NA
TGTGCCAGCAGTTTAGCCATAGCGGGAGGGATCGAAAATGAGCAGTTCTTC
CASSLAIAGGIENEQFF
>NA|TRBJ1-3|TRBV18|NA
TGTGCCAGCTCAGCGTCCCCCCCGGGTGGAAACACCATATATTTT
CASSASPPGGNTIYF
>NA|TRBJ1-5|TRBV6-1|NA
TGTGCCAGCAGTGCCCACGGGGGAATGGGGGCCAATCAGCCCCAGCATTTT
CASSAHGGMGANQPQHF
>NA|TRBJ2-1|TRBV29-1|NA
TGCAGCGTCCGCCCACAGGGAAGCGAGCAGTTCTTC
CSVRPQGSEQFF
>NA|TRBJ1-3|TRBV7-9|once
TGTGCCAGCAGCACTGGGGTCCCCGGAAACACCATATATTTT
CASSTGVPGNTIYF
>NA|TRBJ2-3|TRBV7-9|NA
TGTGCCAGCAGCCGCCGAAGGCTAGCACGCACAGATACGCAGTATTTT
CASSRRRLARTDTQYF
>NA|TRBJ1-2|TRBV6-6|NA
TGTGCCAGCAGCCAGACAAAGAACTATGGCTACACCTTC
CASSQTKNYGYTF
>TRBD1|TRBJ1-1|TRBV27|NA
TGTGCCAGCAGTCCCAGGGGGCTGAACACTGAAGCTTTCTTT
CASSPRGLNTEAFF
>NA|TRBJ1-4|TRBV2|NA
TGTGCCACCGATCTAACTAATGAAAAACTGTTTTTT
CATDLTNEKLFF
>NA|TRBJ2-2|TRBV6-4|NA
TGTGCCAGCACGAAGGAGGGGGCATCTACCCCCCGAGCGAACACCGGGGAGCTGTTTTTT
CASTKEGASTPRANTGELFF
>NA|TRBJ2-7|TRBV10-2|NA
TGCGCCAGCAGTGGGACGGGCTACGAGCAGTACTTC
CASSGTGYEQYF
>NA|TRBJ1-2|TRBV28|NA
TGTGCCAGCAGTTTAGTTAGGGGAAGGGGCTTCTATGGCTACACCTTC
CASSLVRGRGFYGYTF
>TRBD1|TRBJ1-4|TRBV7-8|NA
TGTGCCAGCAGCTTGACAGGGGTGGGGAATAATGAAAAACTGTTTTTT
CASSLTGVGNNEKLFF
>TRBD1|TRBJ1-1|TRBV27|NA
TGTGCCAGCAGTCGAATCCGGGACAGGGTCGGTAATGAAGCTTTCTTT
CASSRIRDRVGNEAFF
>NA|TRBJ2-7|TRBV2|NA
TGTGCCAGCAGTGATGGCGCAGCCTACGAGCAGTACTTC
CASSDGAAYEQYF
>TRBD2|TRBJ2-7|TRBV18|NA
TGTGCCAGCTCACCACCCTTACTAGCGGGAGGATACGAGCAGTACTTC
CASSPPLLAGGYEQYF
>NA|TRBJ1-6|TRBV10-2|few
TGCGCCAGCAGTGAGTCGATCATCTCCTATAATTCACCCCTCCACTTT
CASSESIISYNSPLHF
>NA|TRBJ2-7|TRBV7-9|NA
TGTGCCAGCAGCTTATCCCCGGGATCTAACGAGCAGTACTTC
CASSLSPGSNEQYF
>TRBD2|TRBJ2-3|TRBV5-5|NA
TGTGCCAGCAGAAGCGCGGGAGCAGATACGCAGTATTTT
CASRSAGADTQYF
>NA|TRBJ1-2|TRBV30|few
TGTGCCTGGAGGAGGGCGGGCTACACCTTC
CAWRRAGYTF
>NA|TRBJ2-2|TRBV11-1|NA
TGTGCCAGCAGCTTCCCACAGGGTGCCGGGGAGCTGTTTTTT
CASSFPQGAGELFF
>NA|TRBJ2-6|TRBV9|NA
TGTGCCAGCAGCGTAGCGGCTATCTCTGGGGCCAACGTCCTGACTTTC
CASSVAAISGANVLTF
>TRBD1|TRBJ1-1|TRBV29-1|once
TGCAGCGTTGCCGGGACAGGGGGTTGGACTGAAGCTTTCTTT
CSVAGTGGWTEAFF
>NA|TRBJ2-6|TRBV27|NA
TGTGCCAGCAGTTACAGTTCTGGGGCCAACGTCCTGACTTTC
CASSYSSGANVLTF
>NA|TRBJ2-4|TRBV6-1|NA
TGTGCCAGCACACAGAAAAACATTCAGTACTTC
CASTQKNIQYF
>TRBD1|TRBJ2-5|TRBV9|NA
TGTGCCAGCAGCGTCACAGGGGTCATGGAGACCCAGTACTTC
CASSVTGVMETQYF